The following is a TCR beta chain sequence with its context. The antigen is unknown. This entry is derived from a study of T cell responses to AZD1222 COVID-19 vaccine. General observations from the study: The study found vaccine-associated CD4 TCRs spanning spike, dominant at 160-218 and 743-854. The donor group comprised mostly white British people and more females; the analysis possibly underestimated clonal diversity.

This CDR3 has 13 amino acids. CDR1 and CDR2 (germline): MDHEN, SYDVKM. The V end was cut by 8 bases, the J end by 0 bases, with 7 bases between. Assay: immunoSEQ multiplex PCR; the TCRdb copy retains only in-frame clones and omits some. The sample shows some 150,000 clones, around 89% of them seen only once. This chain connects TRBV28 to TRBJ2-2; D ambiguous. Sequencing used peripheral blood, obtained on day 0 of AZD1222 vaccination. The source of this sequence is an adult in good health. This CDR3 reads CASARPNTGELFF. The CDR3 DNA is TGTGCCAGCGCACGCCCGAACACCGGGGAGCTGTTTTTT.